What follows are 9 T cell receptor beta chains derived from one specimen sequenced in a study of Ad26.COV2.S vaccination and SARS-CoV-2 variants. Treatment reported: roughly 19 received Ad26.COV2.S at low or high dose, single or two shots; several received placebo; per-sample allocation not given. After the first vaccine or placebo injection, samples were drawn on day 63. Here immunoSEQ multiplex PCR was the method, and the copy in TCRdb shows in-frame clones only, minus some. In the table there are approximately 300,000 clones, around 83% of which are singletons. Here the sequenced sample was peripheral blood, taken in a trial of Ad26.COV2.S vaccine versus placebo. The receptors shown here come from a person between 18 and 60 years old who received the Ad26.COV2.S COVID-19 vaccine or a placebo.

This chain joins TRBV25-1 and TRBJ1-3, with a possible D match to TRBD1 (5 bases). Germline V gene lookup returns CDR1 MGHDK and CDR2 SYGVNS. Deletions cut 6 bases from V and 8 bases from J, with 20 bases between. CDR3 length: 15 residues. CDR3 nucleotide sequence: TGTGCCAGCAGCTCGTTCGGGACGGTTGACTACACCATATATTTT. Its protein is CASSSFGTVDYTIYF.

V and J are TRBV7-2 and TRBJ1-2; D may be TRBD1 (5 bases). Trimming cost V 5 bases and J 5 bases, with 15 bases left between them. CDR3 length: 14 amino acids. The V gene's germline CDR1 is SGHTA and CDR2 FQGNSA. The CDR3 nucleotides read TGTGCCAGCAGCCCCGGGGACGGCCGATATGGCTACACCTTC. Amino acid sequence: CASSPGDGRYGYTF. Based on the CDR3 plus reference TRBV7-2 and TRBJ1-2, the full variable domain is GAGVSQSPSNKVTEKGKDVELRCDPISGHTALYWYRQSLGQGLEFLIYFQGNSAPDKSGLPSDRFSAERTGGSVSTLTIQRTQQEDSAVYLCASSPGDGRYGYTFGSGTRLTVV.

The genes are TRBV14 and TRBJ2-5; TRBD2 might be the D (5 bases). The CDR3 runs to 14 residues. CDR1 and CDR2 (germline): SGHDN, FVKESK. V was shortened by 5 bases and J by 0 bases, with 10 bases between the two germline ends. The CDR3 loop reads CASSSRRYQETQYF. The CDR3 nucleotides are TGTGCCAGCAGCTCGCGGAGGTACCAAGAGACCCAGTACTTC.

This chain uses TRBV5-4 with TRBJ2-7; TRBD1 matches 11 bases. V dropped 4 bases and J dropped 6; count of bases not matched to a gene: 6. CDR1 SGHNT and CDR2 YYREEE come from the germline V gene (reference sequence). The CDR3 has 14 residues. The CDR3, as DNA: TGTGCCAGCAGCCGCCGGGACAGGGGGGCCGAGCAGTACTTC. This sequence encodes CASSRRDRGAEQYF.

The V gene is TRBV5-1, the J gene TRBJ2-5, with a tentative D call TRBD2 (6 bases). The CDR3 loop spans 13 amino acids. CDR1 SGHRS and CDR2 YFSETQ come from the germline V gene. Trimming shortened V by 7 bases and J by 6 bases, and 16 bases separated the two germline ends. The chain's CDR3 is CASQTGVEKTQYF. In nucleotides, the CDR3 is TGCGCCAGCCAGACGGGGGTTGAGAAGACCCAGTACTTC.

Here the CDR3 DNA reads TGTGCCTGGAGTCGAGACAGGGTCGTCCAGGTAACTGAAGCTTTCTTT. Translation: CAWSRDRVVQVTEAFF. The chain links TRBV30 to TRBJ1-1; 7 bases agree with TRBD1. CDR3 length equals 16 residues. Germline CDR1 reads GTSNPN; CDR2 reads SVGIG (reference sequence). Unmatched junction bases numbered 14, after V lost 2 bases and J lost 5 bases.

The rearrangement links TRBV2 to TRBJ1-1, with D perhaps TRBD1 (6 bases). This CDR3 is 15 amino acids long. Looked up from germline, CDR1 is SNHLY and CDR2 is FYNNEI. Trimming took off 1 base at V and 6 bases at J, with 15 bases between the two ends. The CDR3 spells CASSEGEGVWAEAFF. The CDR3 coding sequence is TGTGCCAGCAGTGAAGGGGAGGGGGTTTGGGCTGAAGCTTTCTTT.

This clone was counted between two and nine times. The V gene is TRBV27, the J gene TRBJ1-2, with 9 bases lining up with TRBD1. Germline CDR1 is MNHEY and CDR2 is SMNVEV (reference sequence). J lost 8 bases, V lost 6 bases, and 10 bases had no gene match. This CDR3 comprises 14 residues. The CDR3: CASSLIQGAGGYTF. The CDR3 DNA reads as TGTGCCAGCAGCCTCATACAGGGGGCAGGGGGCTACACCTTC.

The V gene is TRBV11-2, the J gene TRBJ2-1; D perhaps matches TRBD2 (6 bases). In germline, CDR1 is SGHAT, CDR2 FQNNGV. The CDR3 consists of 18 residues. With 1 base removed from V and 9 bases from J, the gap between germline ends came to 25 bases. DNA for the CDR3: TGTGCCAGCAGCTTAGGACGCTCGGGGAGGCCCCTGGGGACTGAGCAGTTCTTC. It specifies CASSLGRSGRPLGTEQFF.